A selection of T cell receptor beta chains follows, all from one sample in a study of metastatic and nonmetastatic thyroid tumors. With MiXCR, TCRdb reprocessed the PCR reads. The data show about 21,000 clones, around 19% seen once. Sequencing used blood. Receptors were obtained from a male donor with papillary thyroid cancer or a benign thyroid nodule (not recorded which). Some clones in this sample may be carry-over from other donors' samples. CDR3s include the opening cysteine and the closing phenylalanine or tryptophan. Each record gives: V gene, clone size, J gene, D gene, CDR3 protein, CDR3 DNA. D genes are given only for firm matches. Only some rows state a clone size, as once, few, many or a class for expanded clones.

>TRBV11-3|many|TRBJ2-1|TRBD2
CASSLVAGGATYNEQFF
TGTGCCAGCAGCTTAGTGGCGGGAGGTGCAACCTACAATGAGCAGTTCTTC
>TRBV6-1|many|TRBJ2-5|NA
CASSFGQGGSETQYF
TGTGCCAGCAGTTTCGGACAGGGAGGGTCAGAGACCCAGTACTTC
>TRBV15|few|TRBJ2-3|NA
CATSRGGGFADTQYF
TGTGCCACCAGCAGAGGGGGAGGCTTCGCTGATACGCAGTATTTT
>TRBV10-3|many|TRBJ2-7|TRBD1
CAISTQQGAHEQYF
TGTGCCATCAGTACGCAACAGGGGGCCCACGAGCAGTACTTC
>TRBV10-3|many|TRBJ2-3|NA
CAIKDPLADTQYF
TGTGCCATCAAGGACCCTCTGGCCGACACCCAGTATTTT
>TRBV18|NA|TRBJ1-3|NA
CASSPIMDVGSVNTIYF
TGTGCCAGCTCACCAATTATGGACGTTGGCTCTGTAAACACCATATATTTT
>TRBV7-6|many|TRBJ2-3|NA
CASSQTDTQYF
TGTGCCAGCAGCCAGACAGATACGCAGTATTTT
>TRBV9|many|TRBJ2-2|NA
CASSPAQGSTGELFF
TGTGCCAGCAGCCCGGCGCAGGGCAGCACCGGGGAGCTGTTTTTT
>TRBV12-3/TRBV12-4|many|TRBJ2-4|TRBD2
CASSLYSRGGDIQYF
TGTGCCAGCAGTTTATACTCGCGGGGGGGGGACATTCAGTACTTC
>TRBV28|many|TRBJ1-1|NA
CASSLQPLNTEAFF
TGTGCCAGCAGTTTACAGCCATTGAACACTGAAGCTTTCTTT
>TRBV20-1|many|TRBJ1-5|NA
CSARDLQVGSRRNQPQHF
TGCAGTGCTAGAGATCTCCAGGTAGGGAGTAGGCGCAATCAGCCCCAGCATTTT
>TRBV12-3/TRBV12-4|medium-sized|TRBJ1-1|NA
CASSGVGAFF
TGTGCCAGCAGTGGCGTAGGAGCTTTCTTT
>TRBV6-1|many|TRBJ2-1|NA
CASRGSLSYNEQFF
TGTGCCAGCAGGGGCAGCCTCTCCTACAATGAGCAGTTCTTC
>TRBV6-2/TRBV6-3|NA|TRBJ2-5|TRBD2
CASSYSGEGRRETQYF
TGTGCCAGCAGTTACTCGGGGGAGGGCCGGCGAGAGACCCAGTACTTC
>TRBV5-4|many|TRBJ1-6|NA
CASSLRDGSGVGPLHF
TGTGCCAGCAGCTTGAGGGACGGCTCTGGGGTTGGCCCCCTCCACTTT
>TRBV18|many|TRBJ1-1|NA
CASSQYDEAFF
TGTGCCAGCTCACAATACGACGAAGCTTTCTTT
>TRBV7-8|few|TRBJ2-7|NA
CASSLVVHEQYF
TGTGCCAGCAGCTTAGTGGTCCACGAGCAGTACTTC
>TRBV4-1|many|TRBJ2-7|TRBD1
CASSLGRGTVDEQYF
TGCGCCAGCAGCCTCGGAAGGGGGACAGTCGACGAGCAGTACTTC
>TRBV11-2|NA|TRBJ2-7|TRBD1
CASKPGGAAPYEQYF
TGTGCCAGCAAACCAGGGGGCGCCGCCCCATACGAGCAGTACTTC
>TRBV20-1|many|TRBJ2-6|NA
CSAGVTGSGANVLTF
TGCAGTGCCGGGGTTACAGGCTCTGGGGCCAACGTCCTGACTTTC
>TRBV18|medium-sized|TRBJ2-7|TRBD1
CASSPTGTVYEQYF
TGTGCCAGCTCGCCGACAGGGACCGTCTACGAGCAGTACTTC
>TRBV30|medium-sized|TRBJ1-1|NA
CAGENTEAFF
TGTGCCGGGGAGAACACTGAAGCTTTCTTT
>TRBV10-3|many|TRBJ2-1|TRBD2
CAIRRGTLAGVGDEQFF
TGTGCCATCAGGAGGGGGACCCTAGCGGGAGTGGGTGATGAGCAGTTCTTC
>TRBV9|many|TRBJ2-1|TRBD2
CASSVGAASGYNEQFF
TGTGCCAGCAGCGTAGGGGCCGCTAGCGGTTACAATGAGCAGTTCTTC
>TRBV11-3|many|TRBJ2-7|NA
CASSLVGSSYEQYF
TGTGCCAGCAGCTTAGTAGGCTCATCCTACGAGCAGTACTTC
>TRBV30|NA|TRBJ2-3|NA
CAYMESADTQYF
TGTGCCTACATGGAGAGCGCAGATACGCAGTATTTT
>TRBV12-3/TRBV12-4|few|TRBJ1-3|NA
CASSLGQASGNTIYF
TGTGCCAGCAGTTTAGGACAGGCCTCTGGAAACACCATATATTTT
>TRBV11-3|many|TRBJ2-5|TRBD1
CASSLEGGRETQYF
TGTGCCAGCAGCCTAGAAGGGGGCCGAGAGACCCAGTACTTC
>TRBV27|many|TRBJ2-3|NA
CASKFRGDTQYF
TGTGCCAGCAAGTTTCGTGGAGATACGCAGTATTTT
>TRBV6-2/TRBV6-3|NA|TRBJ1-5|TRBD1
CASSTISDRGKYRPQHF
TGTGCCAGCAGCACAATATCCGACAGGGGAAAGTATCGTCCCCAGCATTTT
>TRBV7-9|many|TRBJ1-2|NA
CASSLGTPSNYGYTF
TGTGCCAGCAGCTTGGGGACTCCATCTAACTATGGCTACACCTTC
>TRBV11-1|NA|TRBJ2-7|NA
CASSTLDGPYEQYF
TGTGCCAGCAGCACTTTGGACGGCCCCTACGAGCAGTACTTC
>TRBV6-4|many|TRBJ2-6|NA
CASSDGGSGANVLTF
TGTGCCAGCAGTGACGGGGGGTCTGGGGCCAACGTCCTGACTTTC
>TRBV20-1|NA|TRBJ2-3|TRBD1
CSARDSGGGTDTQYF
TGCAGTGCTAGAGACTCAGGGGGAGGCACAGATACGCAGTATTTT
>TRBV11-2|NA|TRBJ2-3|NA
CASCWGLTDTQYF
TGTGCCAGCTGTTGGGGGCTCACAGATACGCAGTATTTT
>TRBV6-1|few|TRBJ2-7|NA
CAISEGPWPSYDQYF
TGTGCCATCAGTGAGGGGCCGTGGCCCTCCTACGATCAGTACTTC
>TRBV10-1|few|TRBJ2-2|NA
CATSRGGRTTNTGEPFF
TGCGCCACATCGAGGGGAGGACGCACAACGAACACCGGGGAGCCGTTTTTT
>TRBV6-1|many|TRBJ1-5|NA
CASGINRRSQPQHF
TGTGCCAGCGGGATAAACAGAAGAAGTCAGCCCCAGCATTTT
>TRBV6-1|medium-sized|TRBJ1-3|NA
CASSEAEGTGNTIYF
TGTGCCAGCAGTGAAGCGGAGGGGACTGGAAACACCATATATTTT
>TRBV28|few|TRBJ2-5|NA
CAWSVGGKETQYF
TGTGCCTGGAGTGTAGGGGGAAAGGAGACCCAGTACTTC
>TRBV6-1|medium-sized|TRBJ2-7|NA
CASSTKLLLSGTYEQYF
TGTGCCAGCAGTACAAAGTTACTTCTTTCAGGGACCTACGAGCAGTACTTC
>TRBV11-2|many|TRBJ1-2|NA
CASSFRGNYGYTF
TGTGCCAGCAGCTTCAGAGGGAACTATGGCTACACCTTC
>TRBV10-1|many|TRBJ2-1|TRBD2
CASSDSGGTYNEQFF
TGCGCCAGCAGTGATAGCGGGGGGACCTACAATGAGCAGTTCTTC
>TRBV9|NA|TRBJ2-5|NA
CASSVGNRQYQETQYF
TGTGCCAGCAGCGTAGGTAACAGACAGTACCAAGAGACCCAGTACTTC
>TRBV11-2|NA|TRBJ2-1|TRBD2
CASSSGTSGTLSYNEQFF
TGTGCCAGCAGCTCCGGGACTAGCGGGACGCTCTCCTACAATGAGCAGTTCTTC
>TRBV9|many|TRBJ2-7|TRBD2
CASSGPAGGYYEQYF
TGTGCCAGCAGCGGCCCAGCGGGGGGCTACTACGAGCAGTACTTC
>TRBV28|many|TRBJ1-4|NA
CAILHRDDEKLFF
TGTGCCATTCTTCACCGGGACGACGAAAAACTGTTTTTT
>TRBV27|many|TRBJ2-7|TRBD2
CASSFSPVLAGGGKAYEQYF
TGTGCCAGCAGTTTCTCCCCAGTACTAGCGGGAGGAGGTAAGGCCTACGAGCAGTACTTC
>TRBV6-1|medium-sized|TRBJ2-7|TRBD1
CASSEEAGGSYEQYF
TGTGCCAGCAGTGAAGAGGCAGGGGGCTCCTACGAGCAGTACTTC
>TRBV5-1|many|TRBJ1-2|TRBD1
CASSPGQGARDGYTF
TGCGCCAGCAGCCCGGGACAGGGGGCTCGGGATGGCTACACCTTC
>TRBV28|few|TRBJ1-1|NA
CASSRARAVTEAFF
TGTGCCAGCAGTCGGGCGAGAGCGGTTACTGAAGCTTTCTTT
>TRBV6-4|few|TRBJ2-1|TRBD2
CASSGTSYNEQFF
TGTGCCAGCAGCGGGACTAGCTACAATGAGCAGTTCTTC
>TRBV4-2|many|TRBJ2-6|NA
CASSQDALSYGANVLTF
TGTGCCAGCAGCCAAGATGCCCTTTCCTATGGGGCCAACGTCCTGACTTTC
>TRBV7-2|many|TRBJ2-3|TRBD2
CASSLSGRDTQYF
TGTGCCAGCAGCTTAAGCGGGAGGGATACGCAGTATTTT
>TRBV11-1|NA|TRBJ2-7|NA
CASSLMQGLGNHEQYF
TGTGCCAGCAGCTTAATGCAGGGATTGGGTAACCACGAGCAGTACTTC